The 10 T cell receptor beta chains listed next were all sequenced from one sample in a study of identical twins. In TCRdb, the 5' RACE reads were re-called with MiXCR into one record per CDR3 protein. The table includes 200,000 to 300,000 distinct CDR3 sequences, more than 9.5% detected once. These sequences were also reported in another study, on yellow fever vaccine responses in identical twins.

The sample consisted of memory (CD45RO+) T cells sorted from blood. The source is a woman aged 18-35 years in good health.

This clonotype was observed many times. The V and J genes are TRBV12-3 or TRBV12-4 and TRBJ1-5; a possible D gene is TRBD1 (6 bases). The CDR3 runs to 15 residues. V was cut by 8 bases and J by 0 bases, with 14 bases left in between. CDR3 bases: TGTGCCAGCTCCGTCGGACAGATTAGCAATCAGCCCCAGCATTTT. Translation: CASSVGQISNQPQHF.

This clonotype was seen ten or more times. The chain is built from TRBV20-1 and TRBJ2-6, with D perhaps TRBD2 (6 bases). V lost 2 bases, J lost 2 bases, and 13 bases lay in between. The CDR3 length is 16 residues. CDR1 is DFQATT and CDR2 is SNEGSKA in the germline V gene (reference sequence). The CDR3 protein is CSARQTGLPGANVLTF. The CDR3 DNA sequence: TGCAGTGCTAGACAAACGGGACTGCCTGGGGCCAACGTCCTGACTTTC.

This clonotype was counted a few times. The V gene is TRBV11-2, the J gene TRBJ2-4, with unresolved D. Trimming left V 3 bases short and J 0 bases short, with 15 bases between. The germline V gene encodes CDR1 SGHAT and CDR2 FQNNGV. The CDR3 has 17 residues. For the CDR3, the DNA is TGTGCCAGCAGCTTGTCCGGGTCACTACTAGCCAAAAACATTCAGTACTTC. As protein: CASSLSGSLLAKNIQYF.

The chain carries TRBV3-1 and TRBJ2-1; 7 nucleotides line up with TRBD2. CDR1 and CDR2 (germline): LGHDT, YNNKEL (reference sequence). The CDR3 contains 16 residues. The ends lost 2 bases at V and 3 bases at J; junction bases unmatched: 7. The CDR3 sequence is CASSQYGTTRYNEQFF. Written as DNA, the CDR3 is TGTGCCAGCAGCCAATACGGGACTACCCGCTACAATGAGCAGTTCTTC.

CDR3 DNA sequence: TGTGCCAGCAGCCCCGCCTCTTGGACTAGCGGGAGGGCAAATGAGCAGTTCTTC. Protein: CASSPASWTSGRANEQFF. The gene calls are TRBV3-1 and TRBJ2-1, with 15 bases fitting TRBD2. CDR3 length: 18 amino acids. J lost 7 bases, V lost 4 bases, and 11 bases had no gene match. The germline V gene has CDR1 LGHDT and CDR2 YNNKEL (reference sequence).

This rearrangement joins TRBV4-3 to TRBJ2-1, with 7 bases identical to TRBD2. V lost 0 bases and J lost 6; bases outside the gene matches: 5. The CDR3 covers 15 residues. Per germline, CDR1 LGHNA and CDR2 YSLEER. CDR3 sequence reads: CASSQDSSGGNEQFF. The DNA of the CDR3 is TGCGCCAGCAGCCAAGATTCTAGCGGAGGCAATGAGCAGTTCTTC.

This chain links TRBV7-8 with TRBJ1-2; D gene uncertain. This CDR3 contains 13 residues. CDR1 is SGHVS, CDR2 FQNEAQ, per germline. The germline V and J ends were trimmed by 5 bases and 4 bases, with 11 bases remaining between them. Here the CDR3 reads CASSARDLYGYTF. In DNA form, the CDR3 reads TGTGCCAGCAGCGCCCGGGATCTCTATGGCTACACCTTC.

In this sample, this clonotype turned up many times. The V call is TRBV24-1, the J call TRBJ2-1; D ambiguous. Trimming took 1 base from V and 7 from J, leaving 10 bases between them. CDR3 length: 14 residues. Germline V gives CDR1 KGHDR, CDR2 SFDVKD. CDR3 amino acids: CATSDLGRDNEQFF. CDR3 coding DNA: TGTGCCACCAGTGATTTAGGAAGGGATAATGAGCAGTTCTTC.

The sample holds a few counts of this clonotype. The rearrangement links TRBV6-2 or TRBV6-3 to TRBJ2-3; D unresolved. Germline V CDR1 and CDR2: MNHEY, SVGEGT. The CDR3 loop spans 13 amino acids. V lost 0 bases, J lost 7 bases, and 8 bases lay in between. The CDR3, as DNA: TGTGCCAGCAGTTACTCGGACCCGCATACGCAGTATTTT. Amino acid sequence: CASSYSDPHTQYF.

The chain combines TRBV5-1 with TRBJ2-3; tentative D call: TRBD2 (5 bases). The CDR3 has 13 residues. Between the trimmed V and J ends, which lost 1 base and 5 bases, there was a span of 8 bases. Germline V gene lookup returns CDR1 SGHRS and CDR2 YFSETQ. In DNA form, the CDR3 reads TGCGCCAGCAGCTTGTCGGCGGGAGATACGCAGTATTTT. Its protein is CASSLSAGDTQYF.